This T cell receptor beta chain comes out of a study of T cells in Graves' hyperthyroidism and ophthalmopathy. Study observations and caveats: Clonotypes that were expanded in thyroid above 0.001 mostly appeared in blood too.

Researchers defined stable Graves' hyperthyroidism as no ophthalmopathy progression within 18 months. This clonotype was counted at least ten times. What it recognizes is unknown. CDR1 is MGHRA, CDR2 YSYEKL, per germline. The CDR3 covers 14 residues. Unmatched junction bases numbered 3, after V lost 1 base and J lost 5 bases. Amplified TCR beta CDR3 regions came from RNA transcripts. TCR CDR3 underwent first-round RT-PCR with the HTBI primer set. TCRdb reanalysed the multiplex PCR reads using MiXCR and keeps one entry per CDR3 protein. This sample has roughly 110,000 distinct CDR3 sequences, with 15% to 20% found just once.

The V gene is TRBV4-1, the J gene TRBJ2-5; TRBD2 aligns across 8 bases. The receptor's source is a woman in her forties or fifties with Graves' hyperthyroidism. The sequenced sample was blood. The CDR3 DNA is TGCGCCAGCAGCCAAGTTTTAGCGGGGGAGACCCAGTACTTC. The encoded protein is CASSQVLAGETQYF.